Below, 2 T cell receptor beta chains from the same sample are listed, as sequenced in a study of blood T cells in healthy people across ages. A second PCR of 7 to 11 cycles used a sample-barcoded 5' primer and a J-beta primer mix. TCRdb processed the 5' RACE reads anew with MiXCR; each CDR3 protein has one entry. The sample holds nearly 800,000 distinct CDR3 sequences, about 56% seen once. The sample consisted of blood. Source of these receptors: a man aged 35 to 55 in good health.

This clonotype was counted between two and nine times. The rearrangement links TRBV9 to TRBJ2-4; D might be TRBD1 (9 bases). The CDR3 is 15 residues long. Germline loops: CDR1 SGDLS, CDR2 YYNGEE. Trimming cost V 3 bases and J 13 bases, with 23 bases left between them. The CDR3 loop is CASSAAGGQGSVQYF. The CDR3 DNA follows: TGTGCCAGCAGCGCGGCGGGAGGACAGGGGTCGGTGCAGTACTTC.

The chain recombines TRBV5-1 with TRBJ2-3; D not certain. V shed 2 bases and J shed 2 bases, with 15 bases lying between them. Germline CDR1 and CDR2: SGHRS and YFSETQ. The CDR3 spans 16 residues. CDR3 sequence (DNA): TGCGCCAGCAGCTTACACCCAACGGCGAACACAGATACGCAGTATTTT. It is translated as CASSLHPTANTDTQYF.